The clone carrying this T cell receptor (beta chain) was seen ten or more times. Some base is unread or ambiguous, which is why its residue reads as X. Clones were sequenced by immunoSEQ multiplex PCR, and TCRdb holds only the in-frame ones, with some missing. The data hold more than 30,000 clones, with about 30% observed a single time. The sample belongs to a study of sequential checkpoint blockade in melanoma. The treatment was: randomized to nivolumab then ipilimumab (arm A) or the reverse (arm B). The V end lost 2 bases, the J end lost 0 bases, and 6 bases lay between the germline ends. The CDR3 is made up of 14 amino acids. Germline CDR1 is SGHNT and CDR2 is YENEEA.

The sequencing used tumor tissue (inferred from file names), collected from a patient given nivolumab and ipilimumab in sequence. The sequence came from a human donor with melanoma. This chain joins TRBV11-3 and TRBJ2-3; the D is unclear. The CDR3 DNA reads as TGTGCCAGCAGCTTAAGKAGGAGCACAGATACGCAGTATTTT. It translates to CASSLXRSTDTQYF.